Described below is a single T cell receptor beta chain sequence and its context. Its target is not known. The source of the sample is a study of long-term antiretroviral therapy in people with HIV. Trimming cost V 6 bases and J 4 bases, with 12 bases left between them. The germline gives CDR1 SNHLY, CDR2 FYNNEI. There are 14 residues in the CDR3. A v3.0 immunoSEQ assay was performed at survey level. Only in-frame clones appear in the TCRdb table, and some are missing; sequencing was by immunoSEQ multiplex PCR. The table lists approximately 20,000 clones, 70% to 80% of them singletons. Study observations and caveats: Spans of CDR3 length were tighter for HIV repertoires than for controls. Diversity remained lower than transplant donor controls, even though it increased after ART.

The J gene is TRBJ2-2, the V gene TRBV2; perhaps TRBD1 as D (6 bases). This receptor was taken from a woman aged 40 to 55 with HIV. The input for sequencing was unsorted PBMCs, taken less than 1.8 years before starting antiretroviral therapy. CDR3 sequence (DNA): TGTGCCAGCAGAGAGGGGACAAGCACCGGGGAGCTGTTTTTT. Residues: CASREGTSTGELFF. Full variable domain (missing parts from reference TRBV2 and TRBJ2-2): EPEVTQTPSHQVTQMGQEVILRCVPISNHLYFYWYRQILGQKVEFLVSFYNNEISEKSEIFDDQFSVERPDGSNFTLKIRSTKLEDSAMYFCASREGTSTGELFFGEGSRLTVL.